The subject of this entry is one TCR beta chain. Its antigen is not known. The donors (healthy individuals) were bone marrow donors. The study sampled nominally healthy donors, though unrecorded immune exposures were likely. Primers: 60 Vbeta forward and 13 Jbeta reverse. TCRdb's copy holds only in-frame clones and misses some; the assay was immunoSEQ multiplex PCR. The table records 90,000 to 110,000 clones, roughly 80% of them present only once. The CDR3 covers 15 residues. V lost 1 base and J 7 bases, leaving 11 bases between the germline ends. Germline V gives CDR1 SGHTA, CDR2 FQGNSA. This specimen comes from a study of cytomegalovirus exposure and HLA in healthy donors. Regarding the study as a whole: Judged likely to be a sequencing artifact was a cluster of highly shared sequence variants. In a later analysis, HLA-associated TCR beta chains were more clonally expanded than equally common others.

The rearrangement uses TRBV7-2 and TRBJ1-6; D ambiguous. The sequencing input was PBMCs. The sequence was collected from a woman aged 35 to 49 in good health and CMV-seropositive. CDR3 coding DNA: TGTGCCAGCAGCTTAGGGGTAGCTGAAAATTCACCCCTCCACTTT. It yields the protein CASSLGVAENSPLHF.